This T cell receptor (beta chain) was found in a study of OX40 agonist ivuxolimab in advanced cancers. CDR1 and CDR2 (germline): LNHDA, SQIVND (reference sequence). The germline V and J ends were trimmed by 3 bases and 3 bases, with 14 bases remaining between them. CDR3 length: 15 amino acids. Notes on the study in general: The investigators did not determine what antigen specificity the expanded peripheral T cells had. The study found among the lowest clonal expansion in partial responders at 0.1-3.0 mg/kg.

Regarding this clone: Antigen: not known.

Repertoires were generated with immunoSEQ multiplex PCR, while TCRdb's copy carries only in-frame clones and drops some. This sample has around 84,000 clones; over 80% occur once, and the top ten carry 0.4% to 0.55%. Sequenced here: CD4+ or CD8+ T cells sorted from blood, sampled in a trial of the OX40 agonist ivuxolimab. The genes are TRBV19 and TRBJ1-2, with a possible D match to TRBD1 (5 bases). This TCR came from an adult with an advanced solid tumor such as melanoma, head and neck, liver or kidney cancer. The CDR3 bases are TGTGCCAGTAGTATTAGTACGGGGGGACACTATGGCTACACCTTC. Amino acids: CASSISTGGHYGYTF.